The 14 T cell receptor beta chains below come from one sample, sequenced in a study of blood T cell repertoires in COVID-19. Profiled with immunoSEQ multiplex PCR; TCRdb holds only in-frame clones, not every one. The table shows about 230,000 clones, with about nine tenths occurring only once. The source material was PBMCs or T cells enriched from blood (not recorded which). Receptors originate from a woman in her 30s with acute COVID-19.

This clone was seen only once. Here the CDR3 DNA reads TGTGCCAGTAGTATAGGCTCTAGCGGGGGGCGGGAGACCCAGTACTTC. Translated: CASSIGSSGGRETQYF. V gene TRBV19 combines with J gene TRBJ2-5, with 11 bases aligning to TRBD2. CDR1 is LNHDA and CDR2 is SQIVND in the germline V gene (reference sequence). This CDR3 is 16 amino acids long. J gave up 5 bases and V 1 base, and 6 bases lay outside the gene matches. The variable domain in full, with the rest retrieved from reference TRBV19 and TRBJ2-5, is DGGITQSPKYLFRKEGQNVTLSCEQNLNHDAMYWYRQDPGQGLRLIYYSQIVNDFQKGDIAEGYSVSREKKESFPLTVTSAQKNPTAFYLCASSIGSSGGRETQYFGPGTRLLVL.

The gene calls are TRBV7-6 and TRBJ2-2; 7 positions agree with TRBD1. CDR3 length equals 15 residues. V was pared by 4 bases and J by 5 bases, with 7 bases of the junction left unmatched. Germline V CDR1 and CDR2: SGHVS, FNYEAQ. The CDR3, as DNA: TGTGCCAGCAGCTCCCCGACAGGGCGGACCGGGGAGCTGTTTTTT. It translates to CASSSPTGRTGELFF.

The chain carries TRBV7-2 and TRBJ2-1; TRBD2 is a possible D gene (6 bases). Trimming took 1 base from V and 3 from J, leaving 7 bases between them. This CDR3 region has 14 residues. Per the germline V gene, CDR1 is SGHTA and CDR2 is FQGNSA. The chain's CDR3 is CASSLGGVYNEQFF. In nucleotides, the CDR3 is TGTGCCAGCAGCTTAGGCGGGGTCTACAATGAGCAGTTCTTC.

This clone was recorded once. V usage is TRBV15 and J usage is TRBJ1-1; D not certain. The CDR3 has 16 residues. V lost 2 bases to trimming and J lost 0 bases, with 13 bases between them. The germline CDR1 and CDR2 sequences are LNHNV and YYDKDF (reference sequence). This CDR3 is CATSRRFSSVNTEAFF. In DNA, the CDR3 is TGTGCCACCAGCAGACGTTTCTCCAGTGTGAACACTGAAGCTTTCTTT.

The J gene is TRBJ1-2, the V gene TRBV9; possibly TRBD1 for D (6 bases). Per germline, CDR1 SGDLS and CDR2 YYNGEE. This CDR3 is built from 14 residues. V was cut by 3 bases and J by 2 bases, with 11 bases left in between. The CDR3 nucleotides are TGTGCCAGCAGCGAACAGGGTCGGAACTATGGCTACACCTTC. Translated: CASSEQGRNYGYTF.

The V gene is TRBV19, the J gene TRBJ2-5; weak D call: TRBD2 (6 bases). Looked up from germline, CDR1 is LNHDA and CDR2 is SQIVND (reference sequence). V shed 10 bases and J shed 2 bases, with 20 bases lying between them. There are 15 residues in the CDR3. CDR3 bases: TGTGCCACCCAAAACATGGGGGGTCTTCAAGAGACCCAGTACTTC. This gives the protein CATQNMGGLQETQYF.

The chain employs TRBV5-4 and TRBJ1-1, with 7 bases matching TRBD1. The CDR3 length is 14 residues. CDR1 is SGHNT and CDR2 is YYREEE in the germline V gene (reference sequence). The V and J ends lost 4 bases and 5 bases, in that order; junction bases with no gene match: 8. The CDR3 spells CASSLSTGRTEAFF. The CDR3 DNA is TGTGCCAGCAGCCTCTCGACAGGGCGAACTGAAGCTTTCTTT.

This chain links TRBV9 with TRBJ1-6, with 10 bases matching TRBD1. CDR1 is SGDLS, CDR2 YYNGEE, per germline. V shed 3 bases and J 10 bases; nucleotides not matched to a gene: 4. The CDR3 length is 14 residues. CDR3 bases: TGTGCCAGCAGCGGATGGGACAGGGGATCACCCCTCCACTTT. This sequence encodes CASSGWDRGSPLHF.

Turning to this clone: At the DNA level, this CDR3 is encoded by other sequences in the same sample as well. The rearrangement joins TRBV9 to TRBJ2-1; 14 bases map to TRBD2. Germline loops: CDR1 SGDLS, CDR2 YYNGEE. V lost 2 bases and J lost 7; bases outside the gene matches: 2. There are 15 residues in the CDR3. This CDR3 reads CASSVGTSGGNEQFF. The CDR3 DNA is TGTGCCAGCAGCGTTGGGACTAGCGGGGGAAATGAGCAGTTCTTC.

The rearrangement joins TRBV30 to TRBJ1-1; D call uncertain. The ends were cut back, 3 bases at V and 0 bases at J, with 5 bases in the middle. The germline CDR1 and CDR2 sequences are GTSNPN and SVGIG (reference sequence). The CDR3 consists of 12 residues. In DNA form, the CDR3 reads TGTGCCTGGAGACATCTGAACACTGAAGCTTTCTTT. Translation gives CAWRHLNTEAFF.

The gene calls are TRBV5-1 and TRBJ1-1, with 7 bases matching TRBD1. The CDR3 length is 14 residues. The V gene's germline CDR1 is SGHRS and CDR2 YFSETQ. With 5 bases clipped from V and 5 bases from J, the junction kept 9 bases outside the gene matches. The CDR3 loop is CASSYDRDDTEAFF. The CDR3, as DNA: TGCGCCAGCAGTTACGACAGGGATGATACTGAAGCTTTCTTT.

This rearrangement joins TRBV7-2 to TRBJ1-4; 9 bases fit TRBD1. Germline trimming cut 1 base from V and 7 bases from J; bases unmatched to any gene: 4. This CDR3 region has 15 residues. Germline-derived CDR1 and CDR2 are SGHTA and FQGNSA. CDR3 sequence (DNA): TGTGCCAGCAGCTTAGACAGGGGGCGGGGTGAAAAACTGTTTTTT. It is translated as CASSLDRGRGEKLFF.

The chain joins TRBV9 to TRBJ1-5; tentatively, D is TRBD1 (5 bases). Germline loops: CDR1 SGDLS, CDR2 YYNGEE. This CDR3 contains 14 residues. Trimming pared 4 bases from V and 3 bases from J, leaving 11 bases between. CDR3 loop: CASSPGGDNQPQHF. In nucleotides, the CDR3 is TGTGCCAGCAGCCCCGGGGGTGACAATCAGCCCCAGCATTTT. Filled out from reference TRBV9 and TRBJ1-5, the complete variable domain reads DSGVTQTPKHLITATGQRVTLRCSPRSGDLSVYWYQQSLDQGLQFLIQYYNGEERAKGNILERFSAQQFPDLHSELNLSSLELGDSALYFCASSPGGDNQPQHFGDGTRLSIL.

V is TRBV28 and J is TRBJ1-6; D is unresolved. Per germline, CDR1 MDHEN and CDR2 SYDVKM. The ends were cut back, 3 bases at V and 10 bases at J, with 13 bases in the middle. CDR3 length: 14 amino acids. The CDR3, as DNA: TGTGCCAGCAGTTTTCCCCGGGGAAGGTCACCCCTCCACTTT. Protein: CASSFPRGRSPLHF.